These T cell receptor beta chains were read from a single sample in a study of early T cells in non-severe SARS-CoV-2 infection. TCRdb reprocessed the 5' RACE reads with MiXCR, giving one entry per CDR3 protein. The top ten hold about 3% of the sample, which has over 50,000 distinct CDR3 sequences, roughly 13% seen once. Sequenced material: whole blood. These receptors were obtained from an adult who was a healthcare worker with PCR-confirmed SARS-CoV-2 infection or an uninfected control (not recorded which). CDR3s include the opening cysteine and the closing phenylalanine or tryptophan. The D gene is left open where the match is weak. Where a row states a size, it is once, few, many or the class of an expanded clone; other rows omit it.

clone_size j_call d_call v_call cdr3_nt cdr3_aa
few TRBJ1-3 . TRBV20-1 TGCAGTGCTACGGTTGGATTTGGAAACACCATATATTTT CSATVGFGNTIYF
many TRBJ1-2 . TRBV19 TGTGCCAGTAAGAAGGCATCCCATGGCTACACCTTC CASKKASHGYTF
. TRBJ1-4 . TRBV9 TGTGCCAGCAGCACCGGACAGCTTAATGAAAAACTGTTTTTT CASSTGQLNEKLFF
many TRBJ2-2 . TRBV5-1 TGCGCCAGCAGCCCAACTAGCTCCGGGGAGCTGTTTTTT CASSPTSSGELFF
many TRBJ2-1 . TRBV28 TGTGCCAGCAGTTCCCCGGACCCGCGGATATTCAATGAGCAGTTCTTC CASSSPDPRIFNEQFF
. TRBJ2-7 . TRBV21-1 TGTGCCACTCACAGAAGCTACGAGCAGTACTTC CATHRSYEQYF
many TRBJ1-4 TRBD1 TRBV7-2 TGTGCCAGCAGCCCCGGGACAGGGTGGGGTGAAAAACTGTTTTTT CASSPGTGWGEKLFF
. TRBJ2-1 . TRBV10-3 TGTGTGATTCGCGACACGGACAATGAGCAGTTCTTC CVIRDTDNEQFF
. TRBJ1-1 . TRBV4-2 TGTGCCAGCAGCCAGCTGAACACTGAAGCTTTCTTT CASSQLNTEAFF
few TRBJ2-1 . TRBV9 TGTGCCAGCAGCGTTAAGTACTACAATGAGCAGTTCTTC CASSVKYYNEQFF
many TRBJ2-1 . TRBV24-1 TGTGCCACCAACAGAGGTAATGAGCAGTTCTTC CATNRGNEQFF
many TRBJ1-5 . TRBV19 TGTGCCAGTAGTATAGAGTTTCGGGGCACGGTCAATCAGCCCCAGCATTTT CASSIEFRGTVNQPQHF
. TRBJ1-1 TRBD1 TRBV6-1 TGTGCCAGCAGTGGACGGACAGGGAACACTGAAGCTTTCTTT CASSGRTGNTEAFF